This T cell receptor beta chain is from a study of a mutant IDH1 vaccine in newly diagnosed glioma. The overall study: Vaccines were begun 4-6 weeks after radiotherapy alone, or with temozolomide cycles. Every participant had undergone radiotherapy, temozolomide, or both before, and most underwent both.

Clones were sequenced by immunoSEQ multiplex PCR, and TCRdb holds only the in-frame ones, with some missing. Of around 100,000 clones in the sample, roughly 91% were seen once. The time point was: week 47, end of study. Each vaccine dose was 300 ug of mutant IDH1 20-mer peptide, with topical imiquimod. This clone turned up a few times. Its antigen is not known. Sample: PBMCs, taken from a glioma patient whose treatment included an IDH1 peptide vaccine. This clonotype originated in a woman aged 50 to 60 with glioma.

CDR3 coding DNA: TGTGCCAGCAGCGTAGCGGTGCAGGGGGTGGGGACTGAAGCTTTCTTT. It yields the protein CASSVAVQGVGTEAFF. The chain links TRBV9 to TRBJ1-1; TRBD1 agrees at 7 bases. Germline CDR1 SGDLS, CDR2 YYNGEE. The CDR3 spans 16 residues. J lost 5 bases, V lost 0 bases, and 10 bases had no gene match.